This is a list of T cell receptor beta chains from one sample in a study of OX40 agonist ivuxolimab in advanced cancers. The data were produced by immunoSEQ multiplex PCR, yet TCRdb's version contains in-frame clones alone and is incomplete. The repertoire consists of 75,000 to 100,000 clones, with about nine tenths occurring once and the leading ten covering 0.71%. Sequenced material: CD4+ or CD8+ T cells sorted from blood, taken in a trial of the OX40 agonist ivuxolimab. The receptor set was obtained from an adult with an advanced solid tumor such as melanoma, head and neck, liver or kidney cancer. The CDR3 runs from the conserved cysteine through the conserved F or W. A D gene is named only where the DNA matches it firmly. The size field is filled for only some rows; it gives once, few, many or a size class.

>.|TRBV18|TRBJ2-2|.
CASSPVVGGVAGELFF
TGTGCCAGCTCACCCGTAGTCGGGGGCGTTGCCGGGGAGCTGTTTTTT
>TRBD2|TRBV27|TRBJ2-7|.
CASSSWTSGDYEQYF
TGTGCCAGCAGTTCTTGGACTAGCGGGGACTACGAGCAGTACTTC
>.|TRBV25-1|TRBJ2-2|.
CASSAIPGTVLAGELFF
TGTGCCAGCAGCGCCATCCCCGGGACGGTTCTCGCCGGGGAGCTGTTTTTT
>.|TRBV5-6|TRBJ2-1|.
CASSFSSSVPSYNEQFF
TGTGCCAGCAGCTTTTCCTCGTCAGTACCCTCCTACAATGAGCAGTTCTTC
>.|TRBV15|TRBJ1-2|.
CATSITENYGYTF
TGTGCCACCAGCATTACAGAGAACTATGGCTACACCTTC
>.|TRBV19|TRBJ2-1|.
CASSKWASASSYNEQFF
TGTGCCAGTAGTAAATGGGCTAGCGCGAGCTCCTACAATGAGCAGTTCTTC
>.|TRBV6-1|TRBJ1-5|once
CASSEGYHHPQHF
TGTGCCAGCAGTGAGGGTTACCACCATCCCCAGCATTTT
>.|TRBV19|TRBJ1-5|few
CASSARLRSNQPQHF
TGTGCCAGTAGTGCCCGACTGAGGAGCAATCAGCCCCAGCATTTT
>.|TRBV4-1|TRBJ2-1|.
CASSQQIVDEQFF
TGCGCCAGCAGCCAACAGATTGTTGATGAGCAGTTCTTC
>TRBD2|TRBV11-3|TRBJ2-1|.
CASSLGLAGDPRQFF
TGTGCCAGCAGCCTGGGACTAGCGGGGGACCCTCGACAGTTCTTC
>TRBD1|TRBV2|TRBJ1-4|once
CASKVNRGGEKLFF
TGTGCCAGCAAGGTGAACAGGGGAGGGGAAAAACTGTTTTTT
>.|TRBV14|TRBJ1-6|.
CASSSKYNSPLHF
TGTGCCAGCAGCTCTAAATATAATTCACCCCTCCACTTT
>.|TRBV7-8|TRBJ1-2|.
CASSLAGAEGYTF
TGTGCCAGCAGCTTAGCGGGCGCGGAAGGCTACACCTTC
>TRBD2|TRBV7-2|TRBJ2-2|.
CASRPGTTNTGELFF
TGTGCCAGCAGACCCGGGACTACCAACACCGGGGAGCTGTTTTTT
>.|TRBV19|TRBJ1-2|.
CASSIVSGNYGYTF
TGTGCCAGTAGTATTGTTTCAGGAAACTATGGCTACACCTTC
>.|TRBV15|TRBJ2-1|.
CATSRDVGYNEQFF
TGTGCCACCAGCAGAGACGTCGGATACAATGAGCAGTTCTTC
>.|TRBV5-1|TRBJ2-7|once
CASSLGSERLDYEQYF
TGCGCCAGCAGCTTGGGGTCTGAGCGGCTAGACTACGAGCAGTACTTC
>.|TRBV28|TRBJ2-7|.
CASSDAGLSSYEQYF
TGTGCCAGCAGTGATGCGGGCCTAAGCTCCTACGAGCAGTACTTC
>.|TRBV6-6|TRBJ1-1|.
CASNPPPGRDTEAFF
TGTGCCAGCAACCCTCCCCCAGGGCGGGACACTGAAGCTTTCTTT
>TRBD2|TRBV7-6|TRBJ2-3|.
CASSLVLAGGHTSTDTQYF
TGTGCCAGCAGCTTAGTGTTAGCGGGGGGCCACACCTCCACAGATACGCAGTATTTT
>TRBD2|TRBV25-1|TRBJ2-3|.
CASSEYRTSGGIDTQYF
TGTGCCAGCAGTGAATATCGAACTAGCGGGGGCATCGATACGCAGTATTTT
>.|TRBV5-1|TRBJ1-1|once
CASSFYGTMNTEAFF
TGCGCCAGCAGCTTTTATGGGACCATGAACACTGAAGCTTTCTTT
>.|TRBV5-4|TRBJ2-1|.
CASSLGGTNYNEQFF
TGTGCCAGCAGCTTGGGTGGCACTAACTACAATGAGCAGTTCTTC
>TRBD1|TRBV28|TRBJ2-2|.
CASRRDRGLNTGELFF
TGTGCCAGCAGAAGGGACAGGGGATTGAACACCGGGGAGCTGTTTTTT
>.|TRBV7-8|TRBJ1-5|.
CASSLSTNQPQHF
TGTGCCAGCAGCTTAAGCACCAATCAGCCCCAGCATTTT
>.|TRBV27|TRBJ2-2|.
CASRQGLPAGELFF
TGTGCCAGCAGACAGGGACTACCAGCCGGGGAGCTGTTTTTT
>.|TRBV28|TRBJ1-5|.
CASSSMEFNQPQHF
TGTGCCAGCAGTTCGATGGAATTCAATCAGCCCCAGCATTTT
>.|TRBV7-2|TRBJ2-5|.
CASSLDYGETQYF
TGTGCCAGCAGCTTAGATTATGGAGAGACCCAGTACTTC